These 22 T cell receptor beta chains were sequenced from one sample in a study of shared clonotypes between healthy human individuals. Sequencing used immunoSEQ multiplex PCR; TCRdb keeps in-frame clones, though not all of them. The table records 2 million to 3 million clones, approximately 93% of them present only once. The material sequenced was naive CD4+ T cells from PBMCs. The subset is: CD45RA+ positively selected. These receptor sequences come from a man aged 18 to 30 in good health. Some clones in this sample may be carry-over from other donors' samples.

V usage is TRBV7-8 and J usage is TRBJ2-5; the match to TRBD1 covers 7 bases. The germline CDR1 and CDR2 sequences are SGHVS and FQNEAQ. V shed 4 bases, J shed 1 base, and the junction held 3 bases outside the gene matches. The CDR3 is made up of 14 amino acids. CDR3 sequence: CASSSGTAQETQYF. As DNA, the CDR3 is TGTGCCAGCAGCTCCGGGACAGCCCAAGAGACCCAGTACTTC.

The chain combines TRBV27 with TRBJ2-6; D unresolved. CDR3 size: 14 residues. V was pared by 5 bases and J by 0 bases, with 5 bases between. Germline CDR1 is MNHEY and CDR2 is SMNVEV (reference sequence). CDR3 DNA sequence: TGTGCCAGCAGTCCTACCTCTGGGGCCAACGTCCTGACTTTC. It yields the protein CASSPTSGANVLTF.

The chain carries TRBV29-1 and TRBJ2-3; 8 nucleotides match TRBD1. Germline V gene sequence: CDR1 SQVTM, CDR2 ANQGSEA. With 3 bases clipped from V and 3 bases from J, the junction kept 2 bases outside the gene matches. The CDR3 has 13 amino acids. The CDR3 is CSVDRGQTDTQYF. Here the CDR3 DNA reads TGCAGCGTTGACAGGGGGCAGACAGATACGCAGTATTTT.

The gene calls are TRBV12-5 and TRBJ2-3, with D possibly being TRBD1 (5 bases). The germline V and J ends were trimmed by 7 bases and 9 bases, with 17 bases remaining between them. The germline V gene has CDR1 LGHNT and CDR2 FRNRAP. The CDR3 has 13 amino acids. CDR3 in amino acids: CASAAWGGETQYF. The CDR3 region has the DNA TGTGCTAGTGCCGCGTGGGGCGGAGAAACGCAGTATTTT.

The CDR3 sequence is CASSSRGAVQETQYF. The CDR3 region has the DNA TGTGCCAGCAGCTCCCGGGGGGCTGTCCAAGAGACCCAGTACTTC. The V gene is TRBV7-2, the J gene TRBJ2-5; D is possibly TRBD2 (7 bases). The V gene's germline CDR1 is SGHTA and CDR2 FQGNSA. With 4 bases removed from V and 1 base from J, the gap between germline ends came to 13 bases. This CDR3 contains 15 residues.

The rearrangement joins TRBV6-5 to TRBJ2-5; D is perhaps TRBD1 (6 bases). Germline-derived CDR1 and CDR2 are MNHEY and SVGAGI. Trimming left V 7 bases short and J 4 bases short, with 19 bases between. The CDR3 extends over 15 amino acids. CDR3 coding DNA: TGTGCCAGCACCGAAAGGGGCAGGGGAAGAGAGACCCAGTACTTC. This codes for CASTERGRGRETQYF.

The chain is built from TRBV30 and TRBJ1-4; 9 positions match TRBD1. V lost 3 bases to trimming and J lost 8 bases; unmatched junction nucleotides: 7. The CDR3 is 14 residues long. Germline CDR1 reads GTSNPN; CDR2 reads SVGIG (reference sequence). CDR3 loop: CAWSPTGGGEKLFF. CDR3 nucleotides: TGTGCCTGGAGCCCGACAGGGGGAGGGGAAAAACTGTTTTTT.

This clone was recorded once. Here the CDR3 DNA reads TGTGCCAGCAGCTTAGGGGGCCAGAGGGTTGAGACCCAGTACTTC. It translates to CASSLGGQRVETQYF. The chain is built from TRBV7-9 and TRBJ2-5; either TRBD1 or TRBD2 may supply D (5 bases each). The germline V gene has CDR1 SEHNR and CDR2 FQNEAQ (reference sequence). The CDR3 consists of 15 residues. The V gene lost 1 base and the J gene lost 5 bases, with 14 bases spanning the gap. Combining the CDR3 with reference TRBV7-9 and TRBJ2-5 gives the whole variable domain DTGVSQNPRHKITKRGQNVTFRCDPISEHNRLYWYRQTLGQGPEFLTYFQNEAQLEKSRLLSDRFSAERPKGSFSTLEIQRTEQGDSAMYLCASSLGGQRVETQYFGPGTRLLVL.

This clone was counted a few times. J is TRBJ1-1 and V is TRBV7-9; maybe TRBD1 (5 bases). The ends were cut back, 2 bases at V and 1 base at J, with 11 bases in the middle. The length of the CDR3 is 15 residues. Germline V gene lookup returns CDR1 SEHNR and CDR2 FQNEAQ (reference sequence). The CDR3 region has the DNA TGTGCCAGCAGCTTATCGGGGGTGCGGAACACTGAAGCTTTCTTT. Translating gives CASSLSGVRNTEAFF.

Written as DNA, the CDR3 is TGTGCCAGTAGTATCCGACAGGGGATTGATGGAAACACCATATATTTT. Its protein product is CASSIRQGIDGNTIYF. V and J are TRBV19 and TRBJ1-3; 8 bases are shared with TRBD1. CDR3 length: 16 amino acids. Germline V gives CDR1 LNHDA, CDR2 SQIVND (reference sequence). The ends lost 3 bases at V and 3 bases at J; junction bases unmatched: 7.

The V and J genes are TRBV4-2 and TRBJ1-1; the D gene is possibly TRBD1 (5 bases). The CDR3 is 15 amino acids. The germline CDR1 and CDR2 sequences are LGHNA and YNFKEQ. The V and J ends lost 5 bases and 1 base respectively, with 14 bases between them. This chain's CDR3 is CASSSARGPNTEAFF. The DNA for the CDR3 is TGTGCCAGCAGCTCCGCCCGGGGACCGAACACTGAAGCTTTCTTT.

The chain is built from TRBV28 and TRBJ2-3; D gene uncertain. With 7 bases removed from V and 1 base from J, the gap between germline ends came to 9 bases. Germline V gene data show CDR1 as MDHEN and CDR2 as SYDVKM. The CDR3 sequence is 13 residues long. CDR3 protein: CASMGSGTDTQYF. The CDR3 DNA is TGTGCCAGCATGGGTTCGGGCACAGATACGCAGTATTTT. Using reference TRBV28 and TRBJ2-3 for the parts outside the CDR3, the full variable domain is DVKVTQSSRYLVKRTGEKVFLECVQDMDHENMFWYRQDPGLGLRLIYFSYDVKMKEKGDIPEGYSVSREKKERFSLILESASTNQTSMYLCASMGSGTDTQYFGPGTRLTVL.

This clone has a handful of counts. This sequence joins TRBV14 and TRBJ1-1, with D uncertain. The CDR3 is 13 amino acids. CDR1 and CDR2 from the germline V gene are SGHDN and FVKESK. The ends were cut back, 4 bases at V and 4 bases at J, with 10 bases in the middle. The CDR3 DNA sequence: TGTGCCAGCAGCCTGCTTCTCGGCACTGAAGCTTTCTTT. Translating it yields CASSLLLGTEAFF.

The chain couples TRBV7-9 to TRBJ1-5; D gene ambiguous. Germline CDR1 is SEHNR and CDR2 is FQNEAQ (reference sequence). The CDR3 is 15 residues long. V lost 5 bases and J lost 3, with 14 bases in between. For the CDR3, the DNA is TGTGCCAGCAGCCTGCTTTCGGGGAACAATCAGCCCCAGCATTTT. Amino acid sequence: CASSLLSGNNQPQHF.

The genes are TRBV6-5 and TRBJ1-1, with TRBD1 matching 11 bases. With V trimmed by 6 bases and J by 1 base, 1 base remained unmatched. There are 14 residues in the CDR3. CDR1 is MNHEY, CDR2 SVGAGI, per germline. Written as DNA, the CDR3 is TGTGCCAGCAGGGACAGGGGGCCGAACACTGAAGCTTTCTTT. Translated: CASRDRGPNTEAFF.

The genes are TRBV29-1 and TRBJ2-1; the D is unclear. Germline lookup yields CDR1 SQVTM and CDR2 ANQGSEA. The ends were cut back, 7 bases at V and 5 bases at J, with 9 bases in the middle. CDR3 length: 11 residues. CDR3 sequence: CSADPHNEQFF. CDR3 DNA: TGCAGCGCCGACCCCCACAATGAGCAGTTCTTC.

The chain uses TRBV5-8 and TRBJ1-1; 7 positions match TRBD1. Looked up from germline, CDR1 is SGHTS and CDR2 is YDEGEE. The CDR3 is made up of 15 amino acids. Trimming cost V 0 bases and J 4 bases; bases outside gene matches: 6. The CDR3 protein is CASSLGQGRSTEAFF. DNA for the CDR3: TGTGCCAGCAGCTTGGGACAGGGAAGGAGCACTGAAGCTTTCTTT. Filled out from reference TRBV5-8 and TRBJ1-1, the complete variable domain reads EAGVTQSPTHLIKTRGQQATLRCSPISGHTSVYWYQQALGLGLQFLLWYDEGEERNRGNFPPRFSGRQFPNYSSELNVNALELEDSALYLCASSLGQGRSTEAFFGQGTRLTVV.

The chain links TRBV5-4 to TRBJ1-6; D remains ambiguous. The CDR3 length is 14 residues. V lost 0 bases to trimming and J lost 6 bases, with 7 bases between them. CDR1 and CDR2 from the germline V gene are SGHNT and YYREEE (reference sequence). CDR3 loop: CASSLAITNSPLHF. CDR3 DNA sequence: TGTGCCAGCAGCTTGGCCATCACTAATTCACCCCTCCACTTT.

This rearrangement joins TRBV9 to TRBJ2-1, with TRBD2 matching 14 bases. The CDR3 loop spans 15 amino acids. Germline CDR1 SGDLS, CDR2 YYNGEE. J was trimmed by 9 bases and V by 0 bases; bases with no gene match: 2. CDR3 region: CASSVGGLAGAEQFF. CDR3 DNA sequence: TGTGCCAGCAGCGTAGGGGGACTAGCGGGAGCTGAGCAGTTCTTC.

This chain connects TRBV4-2 to TRBJ2-4; possibly TRBD2 for D (5 bases). There are 13 residues in the CDR3. CDR1 LGHNA and CDR2 YNFKEQ come from the germline V gene. V dropped 4 bases and J dropped 1 base, with 5 bases sitting between them. The CDR3 is CASSPGAKNIQYF. Written as DNA, the CDR3 is TGTGCCAGCAGCCCGGGGGCCAAAAACATTCAGTACTTC.

This clone appeared a few times. The chain couples TRBV5-1 to TRBJ2-5, with D possibly being TRBD1 or TRBD2 (5 bases each). Trimming took 4 bases from V and 3 from J, leaving 10 bases between them. The CDR3 runs to 13 residues. Germline CDR1 SGHRS, CDR2 YFSETQ. CDR3 sequence (DNA): TGCGCCAGCAGCGTAGGGACGGAAGAGACCCAGTACTTC. Amino acids: CASSVGTEETQYF.

This clone was detected only a few times. This chain joins TRBV28 and TRBJ1-1; no reliable D call. The germline V and J ends were trimmed by 6 bases and 1 base, with 9 bases remaining between them. Germline V gives CDR1 MDHEN, CDR2 SYDVKM. The CDR3 has 13 residues. CDR3 protein: CASRVLENTEAFF. In DNA form, the CDR3 reads TGTGCCAGCAGGGTACTAGAGAACACTGAAGCTTTCTTT.